Listed below are T cell receptor beta chains from one sample, sequenced in a study of cytomegalovirus exposure and HLA in healthy donors. TCRdb's table, derived via immunoSEQ multiplex PCR, lists solely in-frame clones and lacks some. The data show around 170,000 clones, roughly 79% seen once. The sample consisted of PBMCs. These receptors originate from a woman in her forties in good health and CMV-seropositive. The CDR3 runs from the conserved cysteine through the conserved F or W. The order of the fields is V gene, CDR3 length, CDR3 protein.

TRBV5-1 15 CASSPAGGPERNYTF
TRBV4-3 13 CASSQDRDREAFF
TRBV7-9 16 CASSFGGSPSTDTQYF
TRBV5-1 14 CASSLDRGRTEAFF
TRBV5-1 15 CASSEGTGASYEQYF
TRBV9 20 CASSGRGNRERPGSYNEQFF
TRBV7-2 12 CASSPGRETQYF
TRBV5-4 13 CASSNDRGDGYTF
TRBV25-1 14 CASSFFHRGGEQYF
TRBV7-9 16 CSSSLQDPRAPNEQFF
TRBV7-2 14 CASSFRVGNQPQHF
TRBV6-5 13 CASRGQGVGEAFF
TRBV27 15 CASRYSGGAIGELFF
TRBV5-4 15 CASSRPGLGINEQFF
TRBV28 14 CAVLDGSSGNTIYF
TRBV4-2 14 CASSQAIQGNTIYF
TRBV19 13 CASSTTGTGELFF
TRBV7-9 15 CASSYGTEWSWEQYF
TRBV6-5 14 CATRRYRQYNEQFF
TRBV7-3 15 CASSAGQVYNSPLHF
TRBV28 15 CASSLTSGSSYEQYF
TRBV7-9 13 CASSLDATGTKYF
TRBV9 17 CASSEGRGLAGFYEQYF
TRBV15 13 CATSRDSSYEQYF
TRBV7-8 15 CASSLTSGGSYEQYF
TRBV7-8 13 CASSFGGRETQYF
TRBV5-1 15 CASSYTGGSGNTIYF
TRBV19 15 CATALPGRENQPQHF
TRBV4-3 13 CASSQDPRAPLHF
TRBV4-2 13 CASSQGGGYGYTF
TRBV19 15 CASSKAGGNTGELFF
TRBV10-2 13 CASKGTGAQPQHF
TRBV19 13 CASSILNLGGAFF
TRBV15 13 CATSRDLLGGYTF
TRBV25-1 11 CASSDVYGYTF
TRBV6-4 14 CASSPSGGYNEQFF
TRBV7-3 17 CASSLTVLAGAPNEQFF
TRBV4-3 15 CASSQDRSSYNEQFF
TRBV19 14 CASSAPGQAQPQHF
TRBV7-9 15 CASSPRRGDTDTQYF
TRBV5-1 15 CASSPGGDLDSPLHF
TRBV27 16 CASSSAGTGKNTEAFF
TRBV10-3 17 CAINESGVKAPYYEQYF
TRBV4-2 15 CASSQDVAGDSPLHF
TRBV5-4 14 CASSSVTGGSLAFF
TRBV7-9 15 CASSLGGGQGSEAFF
TRBV19 15 CASSIPGTGPFGYTF
TRBV6-1 15 CATRPGDKNTGELFF
TRBV6-1 13 CASSEFENSPLHF
TRBV7-9 14 CATEEEGLFYEQYF
TRBV4-2 15 CASSQDRTGGSPLHF
TRBV5-1 17 CASSPGGRGLGSDTQYF
TRBV19 12 CASSRGDQPQHF
TRBV6-1 13 CASSRDFTDTQYF
TRBV13 15 CASSLRQQGVVEQFF
TRBV4-2 15 CASSQESQITGELFF
TRBV7-9 15 CAGSLSGGQGHGYTF
TRBV4-2 16 CASSQETAGFGNTIYF
TRBV6-1 16 CASSVDPAGAKNSQYF